This record looks at one TCR beta chain sequence and its context. The sample is drawn from a study of blood T cell repertoires in COVID-19. Whole-study context: Samples taken during acute and convalescent COVID-19 were collected in the United States, Italy and Spain.

Only in-frame clones appear in the TCRdb table, and some are missing; sequencing was by immunoSEQ multiplex PCR. This table holds some 180,000 clones, roughly 80% found once. Looked up from germline, CDR1 is SNHLY and CDR2 is FYNNEI. This CDR3 contains 20 residues. Trimming took 1 base from V and 4 from J; bases not matched to a gene: 15. Specimen: peripheral blood. The clonotype comes from a human donor in a cohort sampled during active COVID-19. The chain recombines TRBV2 with TRBJ2-1, with 11 bases fitting TRBD2. CDR3 sequence (DNA): TGTGCCAGCAGTGAAGGGTACGGGCTAGCGGGGGGCCAAACGTACAATGAGCAGTTCTTC. Residues: CASSEGYGLAGGQTYNEQFF.